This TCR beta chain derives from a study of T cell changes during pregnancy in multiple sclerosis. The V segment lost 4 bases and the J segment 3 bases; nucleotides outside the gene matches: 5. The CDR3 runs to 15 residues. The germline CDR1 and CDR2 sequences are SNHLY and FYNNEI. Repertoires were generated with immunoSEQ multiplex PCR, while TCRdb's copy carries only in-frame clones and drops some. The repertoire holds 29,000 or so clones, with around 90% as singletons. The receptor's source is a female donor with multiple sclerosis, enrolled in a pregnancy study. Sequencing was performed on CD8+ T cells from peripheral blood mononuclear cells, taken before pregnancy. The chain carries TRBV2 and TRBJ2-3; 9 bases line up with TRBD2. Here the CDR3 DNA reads TGTGCCAGCAGTGTGGTAGGACTAGCGACAGATACGCAGTATTTT. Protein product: CASSVVGLATDTQYF.